Following are 12 T cell receptor beta chains from one sample sequenced in a study of blood T cell repertoires in COVID-19. Method: immunoSEQ multiplex PCR; TCRdb's copy keeps in-frame clones and lacks some. Of about 71,000 clones listed, over 80% were seen once; the top ten hold roughly 13%. Material: peripheral blood. These receptors all come from a woman of 80 years or more with acute or convalescent COVID-19.

J is TRBJ1-5 and V is TRBV4-1; tentative D call: TRBD1 (5 bases). CDR3 size: 14 residues. V was clipped by 0 bases and J by 5 bases, with 8 bases between them. CDR1 and CDR2 (germline): MGHRA, YSYEKL. CDR3 loop: CASSQDRGDQPQHF. CDR3 coding DNA: TGCGCCAGCAGCCAAGATCGGGGGGATCAGCCCCAGCATTTT.

The rearrangement links TRBV10-1 to TRBJ2-3; a weak D match, TRBD1 (5 bases). CDR1 and CDR2 (germline): WNHNN, SYGVQD (reference sequence). The CDR3 spans 16 residues. Trimming removed 6 bases from V and 0 bases from J, with 16 bases in between. CDR3 in amino acids: CASSQNPGPSTDTQYF. The CDR3 coding sequence is TGCGCCAGCAGCCAAAACCCAGGGCCTAGCACAGATACGCAGTATTTT.

This clone was counted only a few times. The chain couples TRBV2 to TRBJ2-2, with 8 bases that match TRBD1. The J segment lost 5 bases and the V segment lost 7 bases, leaving 3 bases of the junction unmatched. This CDR3 contains 13 residues. Germline loops: CDR1 SNHLY, CDR2 FYNNEI. The CDR3 loop reads CASTRQGTGELFF. Written as DNA, the CDR3 is TGTGCCAGCACCCGACAGGGGACCGGGGAGCTGTTTTTT.

The chain employs TRBV5-5 and TRBJ2-3, with TRBD2 identical over 14 bases. Germline CDR1 reads SGHKS; CDR2 reads YYEKEE (reference sequence). J lost 3 bases, V lost 4 bases, and 4 bases had no gene match. The CDR3 extends over 16 amino acids. The CDR3 loop reads CASSPRLAGGTDTQYF. The DNA for the CDR3 is TGTGCCAGCAGCCCCCGACTAGCGGGAGGGACAGATACGCAGTATTTT.

The gene calls are TRBV9 and TRBJ2-7, with TRBD1 matching over 10 bases. CDR3 length: 14 residues. The trim removed 4 bases at V and 3 bases at J, leaving 4 bases unmatched. Germline CDR1 reads SGDLS; CDR2 reads YYNGEE. The CDR3 here is CASSRQGAFYEQYF. The CDR3 region has the DNA TGTGCCAGCAGCCGACAGGGGGCCTTCTACGAGCAGTACTTC. Combining the CDR3 with reference TRBV9 and TRBJ2-7 gives the whole variable domain DSGVTQTPKHLITATGQRVTLRCSPRSGDLSVYWYQQSLDQGLQFLIQYYNGEERAKGNILERFSAQQFPDLHSELNLSSLELGDSALYFCASSRQGAFYEQYFGPGTRLTVT.

CDR3 DNA: TGTGCCAGTAGGGGCGGGACTAGCGGGACGGGGCAGTACTTC. Protein: CASRGGTSGTGQYF. The chain carries TRBV19 and TRBJ2-7; 13 bases map to TRBD2. CDR1 and CDR2 from the germline V gene are LNHDA and SQIVND (reference sequence). V lost 6 bases to trimming and J lost 9 bases; unmatched junction nucleotides: 8. CDR3 length equals 14 residues.

The V and J genes are TRBV29-1 and TRBJ2-7; 10 nucleotides line up with TRBD2. This CDR3 is 17 amino acids long. Germline V gene data show CDR1 as SQVTM and CDR2 as ANQGSEA. Trimming removed 7 bases from V and 3 bases from J; junction bases left unmatched: 18. In nucleotides, the CDR3 is TGCAGCGCCGACGGCACTAGCGGGATGGGAGGCGGCTACGAGCAGTACTTC. It is translated as CSADGTSGMGGGYEQYF.

The V call is TRBV3-1 (or the pseudogene TRBV3-2), the J call TRBJ2-2; D ambiguous. The CDR3 covers 13 residues. CDR1 and CDR2 from the germline V gene are LGHDT and YNNKEL (reference sequence). The ends were cut back, 7 bases at V and 2 bases at J, with 8 bases in the middle. The CDR3 reads CASKLLNTGELFF. CDR3 DNA: TGTGCCAGCAAACTACTCAACACCGGGGAGCTGTTTTTT.

This clone came up a few times. The chain uses TRBV27 and TRBJ1-3; D remains unclear. This CDR3 is built from 16 residues. Germline V gene data show CDR1 as MNHEY and CDR2 as SMNVEV (reference sequence). V was pared by 2 bases and J by 0 bases, with 11 bases between. Here the CDR3 DNA reads TGTGCCAGCAGTTTAAACCAACTTACCTCTGGAAACACCATATATTTT. Translated: CASSLNQLTSGNTIYF.

This rearrangement joins TRBV11-2 to TRBJ2-5, with 10 bases identical to TRBD1. Per germline, CDR1 SGHAT and CDR2 FQNNGV. Germline trimming cut 1 base from V and 5 bases from J; bases unmatched to any gene: 4. The CDR3 has 15 amino acids. CDR3 in DNA: TGTGCCAGCAGCTTAGGGGACAGGGGACGGGAGACCCAGTACTTC. This codes for CASSLGDRGRETQYF.

The rearrangement uses TRBV12-1 and TRBJ2-1; the table's D call of TRBD2 was not tested on the DNA. TRBV12-1 is termed a pseudogene. CDR3 length: 15 amino acids. CDR3 loop: CASSFFPPKGGEQFF. CDR3 nucleotides: TGTGCCAGCAGCTTTTTTCCGCCTAAGGGAGGTGAGCAGTTCTTC.

V gene TRBV28 combines with J gene TRBJ1-2, with a possible D match to TRBD1 (6 bases). The CDR3 contains 20 residues. Germline CDR1 MDHEN, CDR2 SYDVKM. V was cut by 1 base and J by 3 bases, with 27 bases left in between. The DNA of the CDR3 is TGTGCCAGCAGTTTATTTCCCGGCGGGCGGTTGGGGGCCAAGGACTATGGCTACACCTTC. Its translation: CASSLFPGGRLGAKDYGYTF.